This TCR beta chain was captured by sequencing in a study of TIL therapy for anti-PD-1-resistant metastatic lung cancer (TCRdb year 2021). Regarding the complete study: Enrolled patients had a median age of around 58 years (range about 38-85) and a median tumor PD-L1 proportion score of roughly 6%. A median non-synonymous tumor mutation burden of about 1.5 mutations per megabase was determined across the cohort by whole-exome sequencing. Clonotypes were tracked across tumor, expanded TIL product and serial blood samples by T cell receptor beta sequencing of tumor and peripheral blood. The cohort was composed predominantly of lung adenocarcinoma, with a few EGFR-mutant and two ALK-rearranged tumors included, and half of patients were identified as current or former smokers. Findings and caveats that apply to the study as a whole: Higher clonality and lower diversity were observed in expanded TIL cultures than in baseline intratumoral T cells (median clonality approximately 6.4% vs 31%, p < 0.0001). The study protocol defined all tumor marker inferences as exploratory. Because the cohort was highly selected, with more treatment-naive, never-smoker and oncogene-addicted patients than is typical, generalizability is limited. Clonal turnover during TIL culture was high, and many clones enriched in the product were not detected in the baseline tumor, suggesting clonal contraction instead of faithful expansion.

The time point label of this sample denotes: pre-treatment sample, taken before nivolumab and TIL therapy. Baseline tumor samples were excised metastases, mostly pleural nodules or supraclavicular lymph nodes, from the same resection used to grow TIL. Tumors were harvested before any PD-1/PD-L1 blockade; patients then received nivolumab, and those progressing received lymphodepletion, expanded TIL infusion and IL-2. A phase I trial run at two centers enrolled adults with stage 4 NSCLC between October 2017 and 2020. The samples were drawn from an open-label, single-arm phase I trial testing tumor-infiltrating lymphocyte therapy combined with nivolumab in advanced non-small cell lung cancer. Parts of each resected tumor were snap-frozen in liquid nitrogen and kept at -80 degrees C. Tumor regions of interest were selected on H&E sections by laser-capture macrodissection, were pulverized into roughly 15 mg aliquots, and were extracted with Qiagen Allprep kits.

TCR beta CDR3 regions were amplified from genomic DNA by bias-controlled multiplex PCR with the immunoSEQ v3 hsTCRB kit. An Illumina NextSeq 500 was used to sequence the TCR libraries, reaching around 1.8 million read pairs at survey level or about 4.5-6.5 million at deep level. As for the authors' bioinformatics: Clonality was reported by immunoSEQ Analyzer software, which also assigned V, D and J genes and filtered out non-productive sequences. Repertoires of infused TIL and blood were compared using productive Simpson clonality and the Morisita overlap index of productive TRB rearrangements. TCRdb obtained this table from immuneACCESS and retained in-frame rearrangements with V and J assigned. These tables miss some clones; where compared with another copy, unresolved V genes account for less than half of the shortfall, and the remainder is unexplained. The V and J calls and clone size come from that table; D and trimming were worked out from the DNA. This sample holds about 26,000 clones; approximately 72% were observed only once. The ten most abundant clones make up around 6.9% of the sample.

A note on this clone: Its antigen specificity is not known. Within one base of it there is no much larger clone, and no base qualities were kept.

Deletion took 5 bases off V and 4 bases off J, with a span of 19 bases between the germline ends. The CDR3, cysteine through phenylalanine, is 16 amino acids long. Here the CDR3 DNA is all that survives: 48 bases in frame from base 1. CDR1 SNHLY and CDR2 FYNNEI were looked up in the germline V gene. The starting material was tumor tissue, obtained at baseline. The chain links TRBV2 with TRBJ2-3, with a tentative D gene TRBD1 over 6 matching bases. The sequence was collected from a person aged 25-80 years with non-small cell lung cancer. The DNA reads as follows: TGTGCCAGCAGTCCTTTTAAGGGGGTAAGCGCAGATACGCAGTATTTT. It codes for CASSPFKGVSADTQYF.